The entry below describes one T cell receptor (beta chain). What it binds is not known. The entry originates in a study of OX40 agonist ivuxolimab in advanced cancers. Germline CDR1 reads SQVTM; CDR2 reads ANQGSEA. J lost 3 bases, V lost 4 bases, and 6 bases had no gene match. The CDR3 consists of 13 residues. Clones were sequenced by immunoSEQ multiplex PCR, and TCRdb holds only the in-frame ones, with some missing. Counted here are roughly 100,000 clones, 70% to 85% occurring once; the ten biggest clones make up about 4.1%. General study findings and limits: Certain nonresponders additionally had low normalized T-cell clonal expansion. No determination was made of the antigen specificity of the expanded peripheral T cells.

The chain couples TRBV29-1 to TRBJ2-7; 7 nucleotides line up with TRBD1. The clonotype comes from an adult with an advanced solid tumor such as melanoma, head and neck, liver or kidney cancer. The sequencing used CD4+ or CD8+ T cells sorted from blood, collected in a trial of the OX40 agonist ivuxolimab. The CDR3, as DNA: TGCAGCGTTGCGACAGGGCAGGTCTACGAGCAGTACTTC. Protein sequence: CSVATGQVYEQYF.